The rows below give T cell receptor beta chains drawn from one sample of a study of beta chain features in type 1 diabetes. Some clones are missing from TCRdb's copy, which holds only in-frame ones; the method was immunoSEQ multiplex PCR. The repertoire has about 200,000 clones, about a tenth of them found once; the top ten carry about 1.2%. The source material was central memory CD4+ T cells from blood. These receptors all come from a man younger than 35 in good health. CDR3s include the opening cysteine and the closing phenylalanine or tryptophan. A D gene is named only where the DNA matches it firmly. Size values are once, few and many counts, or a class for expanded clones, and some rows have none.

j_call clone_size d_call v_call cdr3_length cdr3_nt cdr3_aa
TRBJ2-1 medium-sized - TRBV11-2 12 TGTGCCAGCAGCTTAGAACGATCAGAGCAGTTCTTC CASSLERSEQFF
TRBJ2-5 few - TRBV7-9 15 TGTGCCAGCAGCTTATCCTGGGAGGCCAGGGAGACCCAGTACTTC CASSLSWEARETQYF
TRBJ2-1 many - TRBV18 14 TGTGCCAGCTCACCAGAACAAAACTACAATGAGCAGTTCTTC CASSPEQNYNEQFF
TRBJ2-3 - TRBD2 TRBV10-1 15 TGCGCCAGCAGTGGACTAGCGGGGGCGGCAGATACGCAGTATTTT CASSGLAGAADTQYF
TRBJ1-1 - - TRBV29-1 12 TGCAGCGGTGTCTTCGGCGGCACTGAAGCTTTCTTT CSGVFGGTEAFF
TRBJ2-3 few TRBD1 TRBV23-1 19 TGCGCCAGCACTACACGGCTCGACGCCAACAGGGGGCGGGGAGATACGCAGTATTTT CASTTRLDANRGRGDTQYF
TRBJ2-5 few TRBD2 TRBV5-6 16 TGTGCCAGCAGCCTGTGGACTAGCGCCCGCCAAGAGACCCAGTACTTC CASSLWTSARQETQYF
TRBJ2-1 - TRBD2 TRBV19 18 TGTGCCAGTAGTCCACGGAGACTAGCGGGAGGGCCGTTCAATGAGCAGTTCTTC CASSPRRLAGGPFNEQFF
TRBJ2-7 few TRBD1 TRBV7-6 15 TGTGCCAGCAGCGAATGGACAGGGGGGGGGTACGAGCAGTACTTC CASSEWTGGGYEQYF
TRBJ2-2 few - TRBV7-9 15 TGTGCCAGCATGGGGCGAGAGGTCGACACCGGGGAGCTGTTTTTT CASMGREVDTGELFF
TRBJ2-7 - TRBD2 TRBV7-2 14 TGTGCCAGCAGCCTTTCTAGCGGGGGCTACGAGCAGTACTTC CASSLSSGGYEQYF
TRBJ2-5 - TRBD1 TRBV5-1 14 TGCGCCAGCAGCTTGGCAACAGGGGTGGAGACCCAGTACTTC CASSLATGVETQYF
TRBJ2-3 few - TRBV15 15 TGTGCCACCAGCAGAGAGGGCCGCGTCACAGATACGCAGTATTTT CATSREGRVTDTQYF